These 5 T cell receptor beta chains share one sample of origin, sequenced in a study of T cell responses to AZD1222 COVID-19 vaccine. TCRdb's copy holds only in-frame clones and misses some; the assay was immunoSEQ multiplex PCR. Of 65,000 to 70,000 clones in the sample, 83% were seen once. This material consisted of peripheral blood, taken 28 days after the second AZD1222 dose. These receptors all come from an adult who received the AZD1222 COVID-19 vaccine.

The chain uses TRBV5-6 and TRBJ1-3; D not resolved. From germline, CDR1 is SGHDT and CDR2 YYEEEE. The CDR3 runs 13 residues. V shed 1 base and J shed 0 bases, with 2 bases lying between them. The DNA for the CDR3 is TGTGCCAGCAGCTTGTCCTCTGGAAACACCATATATTTT. It translates to CASSLSSGNTIYF.

The genes are TRBV3-1 (or the pseudogene TRBV3-2) and TRBJ2-7; D may match TRBD1 or TRBD2 (6 bases each). CDR3 size: 17 residues. Germline V gene data show CDR1 as LGHDT and CDR2 as YNNKEL (reference sequence). The V end was cut by 0 bases, the J end by 1 base, with 16 bases between. DNA of the CDR3: TGTGCCAGCAGCCAAGAACGGGGGCTGCAGGCGTCCTACGAGCAGTACTTC. This encodes CASSQERGLQASYEQYF.

The chain recombines TRBV6-6 with TRBJ2-7, with D perhaps matching TRBD2 (6 bases). Trimming shortened V by 4 bases and J by 2 bases, and 9 bases separated the two germline ends. The CDR3 covers 13 residues. CDR1 is MNHNY, CDR2 SVGAGI, per germline (reference sequence). The DNA for the CDR3 is TGTGCCAGCAGTTCAAGGGAGGCCTACGAGCAGTACTTC. It encodes CASSSREAYEQYF.

This clone was recorded once. The chain uses TRBV7-9 and TRBJ1-6, with a tentative D call TRBD1 (5 bases). Germline loops: CDR1 SEHNR, CDR2 FQNEAQ (reference sequence). The CDR3 has 14 residues. Deletions cut 5 bases from V and 4 bases from J, with 9 bases between. Here the CDR3 DNA reads TGTGCCAGCAGCCTGGGGGGGTATAATTCACCCCTCCACTTT. Translating it yields CASSLGGYNSPLHF.

The chain is built from TRBV5-1 and TRBJ1-1, with D possibly matching TRBD1 (6 bases). There are 14 residues in the CDR3. The germline gives CDR1 SGHRS, CDR2 YFSETQ. Trimming stripped 3 bases from V and 0 bases from J, with 9 bases between. DNA of the CDR3: TGCGCCAGCAGCTGGGACAAAGTGAACACTGAAGCTTTCTTT. Translated: CASSWDKVNTEAFF. Together with reference TRBV5-1 and TRBJ1-1, the CDR3 gives the full variable domain: KAGVTQTPRYLIKTRGQQVTLSCSPISGHRSVSWYQQTPGQGLQFLFEYFSETQRNKGNFPGRFSGRQFSNSRSEMNVSTLELGDSALYLCASSWDKVNTEAFFGQGTRLTVV.